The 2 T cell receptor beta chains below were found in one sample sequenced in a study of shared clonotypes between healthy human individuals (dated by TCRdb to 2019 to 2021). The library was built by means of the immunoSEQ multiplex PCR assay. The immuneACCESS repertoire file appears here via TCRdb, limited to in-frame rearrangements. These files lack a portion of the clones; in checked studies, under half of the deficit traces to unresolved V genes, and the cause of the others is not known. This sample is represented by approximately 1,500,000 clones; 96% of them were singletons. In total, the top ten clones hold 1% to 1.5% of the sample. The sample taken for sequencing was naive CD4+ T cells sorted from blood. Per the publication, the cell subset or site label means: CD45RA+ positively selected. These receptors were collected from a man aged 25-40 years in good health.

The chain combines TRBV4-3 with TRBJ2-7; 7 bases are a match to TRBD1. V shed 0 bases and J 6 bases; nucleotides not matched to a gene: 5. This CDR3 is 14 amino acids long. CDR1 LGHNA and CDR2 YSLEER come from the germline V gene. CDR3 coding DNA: TGCGCCAGCAGCCAAGATCTGACAGGGATCGAGCAGTACTTC. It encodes CASSQDLTGIEQYF.

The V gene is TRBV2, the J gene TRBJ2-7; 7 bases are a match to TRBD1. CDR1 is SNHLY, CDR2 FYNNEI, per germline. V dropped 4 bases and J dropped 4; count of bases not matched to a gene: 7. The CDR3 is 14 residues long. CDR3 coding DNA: TGTGCCAGCAGTGGGGGACAGATCGCTTACGAGCAGTACTTC. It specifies CASSGGQIAYEQYF.